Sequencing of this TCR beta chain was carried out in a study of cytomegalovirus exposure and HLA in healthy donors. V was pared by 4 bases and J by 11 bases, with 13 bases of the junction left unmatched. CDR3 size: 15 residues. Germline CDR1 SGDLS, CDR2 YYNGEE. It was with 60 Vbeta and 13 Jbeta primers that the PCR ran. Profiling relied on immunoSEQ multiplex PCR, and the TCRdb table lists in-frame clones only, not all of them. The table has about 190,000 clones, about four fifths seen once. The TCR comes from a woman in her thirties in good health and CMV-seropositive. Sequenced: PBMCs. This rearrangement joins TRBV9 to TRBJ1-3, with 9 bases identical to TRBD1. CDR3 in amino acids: CASSRGQGLTPPIYF. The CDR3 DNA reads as TGTGCCAGCAGCAGGGGACAGGGATTAACCCCCCCCATATATTTT.